This T cell receptor beta chain was sequenced for a study of T cells in tuberculosis. The wider study: Sequenced TCRs come from CD1B-GMM tetramer-binding T cells.

After thawing and overnight rest, PBMC were stained with GMM-loaded CD1B tetramer, viability dye and anti-CD3 for sorting. The lipid loaded on the CD1B tetramers was C32 glucose monomycolate from Rhodococcus equi. Before cryopreservation, the sorted PBMC lost their CD14-expressing monocytes. Approximately 91,000 tetramer-negative cells were sorted from each donor. CDR3 length equals 14 residues. Germline CDR1 SGHVS, CDR2 FQNEAQ. Trimming pared 5 bases from V and 6 bases from J, leaving 15 bases between. Some clones are missing from TCRdb's copy, which holds only in-frame ones; the method was immunoSEQ multiplex PCR. The table records 50,000 to 65,000 clones, 88% of them present only once. This clone was observed a handful of times.

This clonotype originated in an adult woman with latent tuberculosis. The source material was CD1b-GMM tetramer-negative cells sorted from PBMCs. The J gene is TRBJ2-3, the V gene TRBV7-8; maybe TRBD1 (6 bases). CDR3 bases: TGTGCCAGCAGCGTCACAGGGTTTCTGGATACGCAGTATTTT. Translated: CASSVTGFLDTQYF.